Given below is one T cell receptor (beta chain) in context. CDR1 and CDR2 from the germline V gene are DFQATT and SNEGSKA (reference sequence). The CDR3 runs 14 residues. This entry belongs to a study of monozygotic twins with inflammatory bowel disease. Each sample's cDNA came from eight separate reactions. Incorporation of UMIs carrying a 6-nucleotide sample barcode was performed by template switching. TCRdb re-called the 5' RACE reads and shows each CDR3 protein once, DNA omitted. This table holds 400,000 or so distinct CDR3 sequences. The receptor was isolated from a human donor with ulcerative colitis or Crohn's disease, or a healthy co-twin of an affected twin (not recorded which). This chain connects TRBV20-1 to TRBJ2-1. Input material: blood. This CDR3 reads CSARESVLGNEQFF.